This TCR beta chain emerged from a study of blood T cells in healthy people across ages. This clonotype was counted a few times. Per the germline V gene, CDR1 is SGHDN and CDR2 is FVKESK. The CDR3 length is 17 residues. V lost 0 bases to trimming and J lost 3 bases; unmatched junction nucleotides: 8. Sample-barcoded 5' priming and a J-beta primer mix drove a second PCR of 7 to 11 cycles. TCRdb recomputed calls from the 5' RACE reads with MiXCR, one row per CDR3 protein. The table lists about 1.7 million distinct CDR3 sequences, 25% to 30% of them singletons. Sequencing was done on a sample of blood. This clonotype was obtained from a woman in her twenties or thirties in good health. This chain connects TRBV14 to TRBJ1-2; 9 bases match TRBD1. CDR3 coding DNA: TGTGCCAGCAGCCAAGATATGGGGACAGGGATCGACTATGGCTACACCTTC. This encodes CASSQDMGTGIDYGYTF.